Listed below are T cell receptor beta chains from one sample, sequenced in a study of T cells in Graves' hyperthyroidism and ophthalmopathy. TCRdb redid the calling of the multiplex PCR reads with MiXCR, one entry per CDR3 protein. The sample lists hundreds of thousands of distinct CDR3 sequences, approximately 15% occurring once. The specimen was blood. All receptors come from a woman aged 45 to 65 with Graves' ophthalmopathy. The CDR3 runs from the conserved cysteine through the conserved F or W. D genes are given only for firm matches. Some rows mark clone size as missing; the rest say once, few, many or name a class of expanded clone.

.	TRBJ1-6	few	TRBV12-3/TRBV12-4	TGTGCCAGCAGTTTGGGGGGGAGTTCACCCCCCCACTTT	CASSLGGSSPPHF
.	TRBJ2-1	few	TRBV10-3	TGTGCCATCAGTGAAGCAGCCCAGACAGGTTATGAGCAGTTCTTC	CAISEAAQTGYEQFF
TRBD1	TRBJ2-7	.	TRBV28	TGTGCCAGCAGAACTCGGACAGGGGGCATCACCTACGAGCAGTACTTC	CASRTRTGGITYEQYF
TRBD2	TRBJ2-5	many	TRBV24-1	TGTGCCACCAGGCTAGCGGGAGACGAGACCCAGTACTTC	CATRLAGDETQYF
TRBD2	TRBJ2-3	many	TRBV12-3/TRBV12-4	TGTGCCAGCAGTTTGCGGGAGTATGATACTAGCACAGATACGCAGTATTTT	CASSLREYDTSTDTQYF
.	TRBJ1-3	.	TRBV5-1	TGCGCCAGCAGCCCAGCCAGGGGTGGCTCTGGAAACACCATATATTTT	CASSPARGGSGNTIYF
TRBD2	TRBJ2-3	many	TRBV20-1	TGCAGTGCTAGAGACTTTAGCGGGAGTGTTGATACGCAGTATTTT	CSARDFSGSVDTQYF
TRBD2	TRBJ2-1	once	TRBV6-5	TGTGCCAGCAGTTACGCGGGAGCCTCCTACAATGAGCAGTTCTTC	CASSYAGASYNEQFF
.	TRBJ2-2	.	TRBV9	TGTGCCAGCAGCCTTATTTCGGCCACCGGGGAGCTGTTTTTT	CASSLISATGELFF
.	TRBJ1-2	many	TRBV6-1	TGTGCCAGCAGTAGGCCGGGACAACACTATGGCTACACCTTC	CASSRPGQHYGYTF
TRBD1	TRBJ1-4	many	TRBV2	TGTGCCAGCAGTGACGGACAGGCCGAAAAACTGTTTTTT	CASSDGQAEKLFF
TRBD2	TRBJ2-1	.	TRBV29-1	TGCAGCGACGGGACTAGCAATGAGCAGTTCTTC	CSDGTSNEQFF
.	TRBJ2-2	many	TRBV12-3/TRBV12-4	TGTGCCAGCAGTTTAGATTTCGTTCTCATCCCGCTGTTTTTT	CASSLDFVLIPLFF
TRBD1	TRBJ2-7	.	TRBV19	TGTGCCAGTAGTAAGGGGGACAGCTCCTACGAGCAGTACTTC	CASSKGDSSYEQYF
TRBD2	TRBJ2-1	few	TRBV7-9	TGTGCCAGCAGCACCTCGCTAGCGGGTTCCTACAATGAGCAGTTCTTC	CASSTSLAGSYNEQFF
.	TRBJ2-4	.	TRBV6-2/TRBV6-3	TGTGCCAGCAGTTACTCGTATAGAGGGAATACAAAAAACATTCAGTACTTC	CASSYSYRGNTKNIQYF
TRBD1	TRBJ1-2	many	TRBV11-2	TGTGCCAGCAGCTTAAGCCAGGGGGTCGGGTACACCTTC	CASSLSQGVGYTF
TRBD1	TRBJ1-4	many	TRBV20-1	TGCAGTGCCAATAAGGGACAGGGAAGTGAAAAACTGTTTTTT	CSANKGQGSEKLFF
.	TRBJ1-2	many	TRBV4-2	TGTGCCAGCAGCCAAGATCCGGCAGGGGCTAACTATGGCTACACCTTC	CASSQDPAGANYGYTF
.	TRBJ2-1	few	TRBV6-2/TRBV6-3	TGTGCCAGCAGTTACAGGCGTGAGGGACCCAATGAGCAGTTCTTC	CASSYRREGPNEQFF
.	TRBJ2-3	many	TRBV12-5	TGTGCTAGTGGTTTGGTACTAGGAGGGAGTAGTGCAGATACGCAGTATTTT	CASGLVLGGSSADTQYF
.	TRBJ2-3	many	TRBV2	TGTGCCAGCAGCGAAAGGGCACCTCTGTTGGCAGATACGCAGTATTTT	CASSERAPLLADTQYF
TRBD2	TRBJ2-1	few	TRBV29-1	TGCAGCGTGGGCGGGAGGGCCTACAATGAGCAGTTCTTC	CSVGGRAYNEQFF
TRBD1	TRBJ2-7	many	TRBV27	TGTGCCAGCGGCTTGAGGGGGCGTGGCGAGCAGTACTTC	CASGLRGRGEQYF
.	TRBJ1-1	many	TRBV7-9	TGTGCCAGCAGCTTTGGGTCTGTGTCTGAAGCTTTCTTT	CASSFGSVSEAFF
.	TRBJ2-5	many	TRBV28	TGTGCCAGCAGTTTTTTCCTACAGACAGGAGAGACCCAGTACTTC	CASSFFLQTGETQYF
.	TRBJ2-4	many	TRBV12-3/TRBV12-4	TGTGCCAGCAGTTGGACCAAACGCGACAAAAACATTCAGTACTTC	CASSWTKRDKNIQYF
TRBD1	TRBJ1-5	.	TRBV2	TGTGCCAGCAGAACCGGGACAGGGCAAAGCAATCAGCCCCAGCATTTT	CASRTGTGQSNQPQHF
TRBD2	TRBJ2-1	few	TRBV3-1	TGTGCCAGCAGCCAAGCTACGGGAGGGGGCAATGAGCAGTTCTTC	CASSQATGGGNEQFF
.	TRBJ2-1	many	TRBV5-1	TGCGCCAGCAGCTTTGGTAGTGGGAGCTCCTACAATGAGCAGTTCTTC	CASSFGSGSSYNEQFF
TRBD1	TRBJ1-1	once	TRBV20-1	TGCAGTGCTAAGCAGGGGGCCGGGGCTTTCTTT	CSAKQGAGAFF
.	TRBJ1-1	many	TRBV7-2	TGTGCCAGCAGCCGGATCGGGGGGCTCTGGATGAACACTGAAGCTTTCTTT	CASSRIGGLWMNTEAFF
.	TRBJ2-5	.	TRBV28	TGTGCCAGCAGTTTAGGGCACCAGACCCAGTACTTC	CASSLGHQTQYF
.	TRBJ2-2	many	TRBV5-1	TGCGCCAGCAGCTTGGATAGCGGGGAGCTGTTTTTT	CASSLDSGELFF
TRBD1	TRBJ1-1	.	TRBV28	TGTGCCAGCAGTCCCCGACAGGGGAGGTTAGACACTGAAGCTTTCTTT	CASSPRQGRLDTEAFF
TRBD1	TRBJ2-7	many	TRBV28	TGTGCCAGCGGGAGGGACAGGGGGCTACGGGAGCAGTACTTC	CASGRDRGLREQYF
TRBD1	TRBJ2-5	few	TRBV7-2	TGTGCCAGCAGTTTTAGGCAGGGGGCAGGGGCCCAGTACTTC	CASSFRQGAGAQYF
TRBD1	TRBJ1-1	.	TRBV6-2/TRBV6-3	TGTGCCAGCAGCGGGACCGGGACAGGGACTGAAGCTTTCTTT	CASSGTGTGTEAFF
TRBD2	TRBJ2-7	many	TRBV10-3	TGTGCCATCAGTAGTATCGGACTAGGCAAATCCTACGAGCAGTACTTC	CAISSIGLGKSYEQYF
.	TRBJ1-2	many	TRBV7-2	TGTGCCAGCAGCCGTATGATACACTATGGCTACACCTTC	CASSRMIHYGYTF
TRBD1	TRBJ1-3	few	TRBV9	TGTGCCAGCAGCGCCGGGACAGGGGCTTCTGGAAACACCGTATATTTT	CASSAGTGASGNTVYF
.	TRBJ2-5	many	TRBV11-1	TGTGCCAGCAGCTCCGTTGGGGGTGGAGAGACCCAGTACTTC	CASSSVGGGETQYF
.	TRBJ1-3	few	TRBV18	TGTGCCAGCTCCCGGGACGCCCTCTCTGGAAACACCATATATTTT	CASSRDALSGNTIYF
TRBD2	TRBJ2-5	many	TRBV7-9	TGTGCCAGCAGCTTAGATACGGGACTAGCGGGGGAGACCCAGTACTTC	CASSLDTGLAGETQYF
TRBD1	TRBJ2-7	many	TRBV30	TGTGCCTGGAGTTCATACAGGGGGCACGACCCCTACGAGCAGTACTTC	CAWSSYRGHDPYEQYF
TRBD2	TRBJ2-3	many	TRBV28	TGTGCCAGCAGCAGTCCGGGACTAGAGCGCGATACGCAGTATTTT	CASSSPGLERDTQYF
TRBD2	TRBJ2-7	many	TRBV28	TGTGCCAGCAGGTCTAGCGGGAGGGCCTACGAGCAGTACTTC	CASRSSGRAYEQYF
TRBD1	TRBJ2-2	.	TRBV6-1	TGTGCCACCGCACGACAGGGTAACACCGGGGAGCTGTTTTTT	CATARQGNTGELFF
TRBD1	TRBJ1-6	.	TRBV7-9	TGTGCCAGCAGCTTCTGGGGACAGAGCTCCTATAATTCACCCCTCCACTTT	CASSFWGQSSYNSPLHF
.	TRBJ1-2	.	TRBV29-1	TGCAGCGTACAAACCACAGTTAACTATGGCTACACCTTC	CSVQTTVNYGYTF
.	TRBJ2-1	many	TRBV7-9	TGTGCCAGCAGCTTAACAAGGGACTCCTACAATGAGCAGTTCTTC	CASSLTRDSYNEQFF
TRBD1	TRBJ1-1	few	TRBV6-5	TGTGCCAGCAGTTCACCTGGGACAGCCACTGAAGCTTTCTTT	CASSSPGTATEAFF